The next 22 T cell receptor beta chains were all read from a single sample in a study of beta chain features in type 1 diabetes. The isolated RNA, all of it, was reverse transcribed, so expressed TCRB transcripts were what got sequenced. Only in-frame clones appear in the TCRdb table, and some are missing; sequencing was by immunoSEQ multiplex PCR. Of tens of thousands of clones listed, around 63% are singletons. Material for sequencing was Tregs from blood. The receptors here all came from a woman aged 18-29 years in good health.

J is TRBJ2-7 and V is TRBV7-2, with D tentatively TRBD1 (5 bases). The CDR3 covers 13 residues. V was pared by 3 bases and J by 2 bases, with 8 bases between. Germline V gene sequence: CDR1 SGHTA, CDR2 FQGNSA. Written as DNA, the CDR3 is TGTGCCAGCAGCTTGACAGTTGCCTACGAGCAGTACTTC. Its translation is CASSLTVAYEQYF.

The chain joins TRBV5-4 to TRBJ2-1; TRBD2 agrees at 15 bases. Trimming removed 3 bases from V and 10 bases from J; junction bases left unmatched: 8. CDR1 SGHNT and CDR2 YYREEE come from the germline V gene (reference sequence). CDR3 length: 16 amino acids. The CDR3 nucleotides read TGTGCCAGCAGCTGGGACAGGACTAGCGGGGGGGGCGAGCAGTTCTTC. As protein: CASSWDRTSGGGEQFF.

The rearrangement uses TRBV5-1 and TRBJ1-1, with D unresolved. The germline V and J ends were trimmed by 3 bases and 1 base, with 16 bases remaining between them. The CDR3 is 16 amino acids. Germline V CDR1 and CDR2: SGHRS, YFSETQ. The CDR3 sequence: CASSSSYQATNTEAFF. The DNA for the CDR3 is TGCGCCAGCAGCTCTTCATATCAGGCCACGAACACTGAAGCTTTCTTT.

The sample holds one count of this clone. The rearrangement joins TRBV7-8 to TRBJ1-2; 9 bases align to TRBD1. Germline values: CDR1 SGHVS, CDR2 FQNEAQ. After removal of 4 bases from V and 6 bases from J, the junction contained 6 bases not matched to a gene. The CDR3 covers 14 residues. The CDR3 nucleotides are TGTGCCAGCAGCTCCGGGACAGGGTCTGATGGCTACACCTTC. The encoded protein is CASSSGTGSDGYTF.

This clone was counted between two and nine times. This rearrangement joins TRBV7-9 to TRBJ2-1; 7 bases are a match to TRBD2. The V gene end was trimmed by 4 bases and the J gene end by 9 bases; junction bases not matched to a gene: 9. This CDR3 has 14 amino acids. Germline loops: CDR1 SEHNR, CDR2 FQNEAQ (reference sequence). Written as DNA, the CDR3 is TGTGCCAGCAGCTCCGGACTAGATAAGGCTGAGCAGTTCTTC. It specifies CASSSGLDKAEQFF. Full variable domain (remainder filled in from reference TRBV7-9 and TRBJ2-1): DTGVSQNPRHKITKRGQNVTFRCDPISEHNRLYWYRQTLGQGPEFLTYFQNEAQLEKSRLLSDRFSAERPKGSFSTLEIQRTEQGDSAMYLCASSSGLDKAEQFFGPGTRLTVL.

The genes are TRBV6-5 and TRBJ2-1; 7 positions match TRBD2. The CDR3 totals 15 residues. In germline, CDR1 is MNHEY, CDR2 SVGAGI. Trimming removed 0 bases from V and 4 bases from J; junction bases left unmatched: 3. CDR3 region: CASSYSRGGYNEQFF. In DNA form, the CDR3 reads TGTGCCAGCAGTTACTCGAGGGGAGGGTACAATGAGCAGTTCTTC.

The chain has TRBV5-1 and TRBJ2-3, with D maybe TRBD2 (6 bases). This CDR3 comprises 13 residues. V was shortened by 10 bases and J by 2 bases, with 14 bases between the two germline ends. From germline, CDR1 is SGHRS and CDR2 YFSETQ. DNA for the CDR3: TGCGCCGCCAGTGGAGGGGCCACAGATACGCAGTATTTT. Its translation is CAASGGATDTQYF.

Of note for this clone: A junction boundary mismatches the germline segment, possibly from a read error. The chain joins TRBV7-7 to TRBJ2-2, with D unresolved. The length of the CDR3 is 13 residues. Per the germline V gene, CDR1 is SSHAT and CDR2 is FNYEAQ (reference sequence). The DNA for the CDR3 is TGTGCTAGCAGCTTCCCCGGGACCGGGGAGCTGTTTTTT. Its protein product is CASSFPGTGELFF.

V gene TRBV7-2 combines with J gene TRBJ1-2, with D uncertain. This CDR3 is 13 amino acids long. Trimming cost V 5 bases and J 7 bases, with 14 bases left between them. Per the germline V gene, CDR1 is SGHTA and CDR2 is FQGNSA. In DNA form, the CDR3 reads TGTGCCAGCAGCCCCCCGGTAATCCTTGGCTACACCTTC. Protein: CASSPPVILGYTF.

The chain joins TRBV6-1 to TRBJ1-4, with TRBD1 as a possible D gene (6 bases). Germline CDR1 is MNHNS and CDR2 is SASEGT. V was clipped by 2 bases and J by 2 bases, with 12 bases between them. This CDR3 comprises 16 residues. The CDR3 DNA reads TGTGCCAGCAGTGAAATGGCAGGGGTCACTAATGAAAAACTGTTTTTT. Protein: CASSEMAGVTNEKLFF.

This clone was counted a few times. The chain carries TRBV7-9 and TRBJ1-5, with D unresolved. Germline values: CDR1 SEHNR, CDR2 FQNEAQ (reference sequence). The CDR3 has 13 residues. The V and J ends lost 1 base and 7 bases respectively, with 8 bases between them. The CDR3 DNA reads as TGTGCCAGCAGCTTAGAACCCGGGCAGCCCCAGCATTTT. Its protein product is CASSLEPGQPQHF.

The chain couples TRBV6-5 to TRBJ2-2; D may be TRBD1 (6 bases). This CDR3 contains 15 residues. V lost 6 bases and J lost 0, with 11 bases in between. Germline CDR1 and CDR2: MNHEY and SVGAGI. CDR3 sequence: CASRRDNANTGELFF. CDR3 DNA: TGTGCCAGCAGAAGGGACAACGCGAACACCGGGGAGCTGTTTTTT.

The chain joins TRBV5-1 to TRBJ2-7; possible D gene TRBD2, 5 bases. This CDR3 has 14 residues. Germline V gives CDR1 SGHRS, CDR2 YFSETQ. V was clipped by 1 base and J by 7 bases, with 15 bases between them. CDR3 sequence reads: CASSLYRTGWEQYF. As DNA, the CDR3 is TGCGCCAGCAGCTTGTACCGGACTGGTTGGGAGCAGTACTTC.

The chain carries TRBV19 and TRBJ1-6; TRBD1 matches 7 bases. The CDR3 spans 13 residues. Trimming at V came to 8 bases and at J to 6 bases, leaving 4 bases not matched to a gene. Germline V gene sequence: CDR1 LNHDA, CDR2 SQIVND (reference sequence). CDR3 loop: CASQRQGNSPLHF. In DNA form, the CDR3 reads TGTGCCAGTCAAAGACAGGGTAATTCACCCCTCCACTTT.

As regards this clone: Other DNA sequences in this specimen translate into the identical CDR3. This sequence joins TRBV7-9 and TRBJ2-5, with TRBD2 matching over 13 bases. After removal of 5 bases from V and 2 bases from J, the junction contained 5 bases not matched to a gene. The CDR3 totals 16 residues. The germline CDR1 and CDR2 sequences are SEHNR and FQNEAQ (reference sequence). DNA for the CDR3: TGTGCCAGCAGCCCTGGACTAGCGGGGGAGCAAGAGACCCAGTACTTC. Protein product: CASSPGLAGEQETQYF.

This clone has a handful of counts. The chain employs TRBV6-6 and TRBJ1-5; 8 nucleotides line up with TRBD1. The V gene's germline CDR1 is MNHNY and CDR2 SVGAGI (reference sequence). The CDR3 sequence is 15 residues long. Losses at the gene ends were 2 bases for V and 7 bases for J; bases not matched to a gene: 7. CDR3 DNA: TGTGCCAGCAGTTACAGGGGCACAGGGGGACAGCCCCAGCATTTT. Protein product: CASSYRGTGGQPQHF.

This clone showed up just once. Since the CDR3 does not end with the conserved phenylalanine or tryptophan, this likely comes from a read error. The chain recombines TRBV9 with TRBJ2-6; 15 bases match TRBD2. Trimming at V came to 3 bases and at J to 4 bases, leaving 2 bases not matched to a gene. The CDR3 spans 17 residues. Germline CDR1 SGDLS, CDR2 YYNGEE. CDR3 region: CASSAGTSGRGANVLTS. As DNA, the CDR3 is TGTGCCAGCAGCGCAGGGACTAGCGGGAGGGGGGCCAACGTCCTGACTTCC.

Details on this clone: The same CDR3 arises from other DNA sequences in this sample as well. The genes are TRBV5-1 and TRBJ2-3, with 11 positions matching TRBD2. Germline V gives CDR1 SGHRS, CDR2 YFSETQ. The CDR3 consists of 16 residues. The ends lost 3 bases at V and 6 bases at J; junction bases unmatched: 9. The CDR3 nucleotides are TGCGCCAGCAGCTCTGGGACTAGCGGTGGAAGGGATACGCAGTATTTT. This encodes CASSSGTSGGRDTQYF.

This chain connects TRBV7-3 to TRBJ2-5; D is perhaps TRBD2 (6 bases). There are 15 residues in the CDR3. The V end lost 6 bases, the J end lost 4 bases, and 18 bases lay between the germline ends. Germline V gives CDR1 SGHTA, CDR2 FQGTGA. CDR3 DNA: TGTGCCAGCAGTCCCCCGGGACGGCGGGGAGAGACCCAGTACTTC. Translated: CASSPPGRRGETQYF.

Here the CDR3 reads CASRTGGSYNEQFF. The DNA for the CDR3 is TGTGCCAGTAGGACAGGGGGCTCCTACAATGAGCAGTTCTTC. The chain links TRBV19 to TRBJ2-1; 9 nucleotides line up with TRBD1. Germline loops: CDR1 LNHDA, CDR2 SQIVND (reference sequence). The CDR3 runs to 14 residues. V was clipped by 6 bases and J by 0 bases; unmatched bases: 0.

The genes are TRBV11-3 and TRBJ2-3; 9 nucleotides align to TRBD2. Germline values: CDR1 SGHNT, CDR2 YENEEA. V was clipped by 4 bases and J by 2 bases; unmatched bases: 1. The CDR3 runs 14 residues. CDR3 amino acids: CASSSGLATDTQYF. The CDR3 nucleotides read TGTGCCAGCAGCTCGGGACTAGCCACAGATACGCAGTATTTT.

This chain connects TRBV5-1 to TRBJ2-5, with 7 nucleotides matching TRBD1. This CDR3 is 17 amino acids long. V trimming: 4 bases; J trimming: 2 bases; junction bases outside the gene matches: 14. The V gene's germline CDR1 is SGHRS and CDR2 YFSETQ. The CDR3 sequence: CASSLRGTPGQQETQYF. In DNA, the CDR3 is TGCGCCAGCAGCCTGAGGGGGACGCCGGGACAGCAAGAGACCCAGTACTTC.